This entry is about one TCR beta chain. This entry comes from a study of blood T cell repertoires in COVID-19. Study-level information: Nucleic acid was either cDNA or gDNA, and it came from T cells, B-cell-depleted T cells, or PBMCs.

TCRdb's table, derived via immunoSEQ multiplex PCR, lists solely in-frame clones and lacks some. The table lists more than 250,000 clones, roughly 87% of them singletons. The CDR3 has 15 residues. Germline loops: CDR1 SNHLY, CDR2 FYNNEI. Trimming stripped 6 bases from V and 3 bases from J, with 15 bases between. The sequence was obtained from a man aged 50 or older with active or convalescent COVID-19. The chain combines TRBV2 with TRBJ1-5, with a tentative D call TRBD1 (5 bases). Input material: peripheral blood. The CDR3 protein is CASSADQTDNQPQHF. CDR3 coding DNA: TGTGCCAGCAGCGCCGATCAGACAGACAATCAGCCCCAGCATTTT.